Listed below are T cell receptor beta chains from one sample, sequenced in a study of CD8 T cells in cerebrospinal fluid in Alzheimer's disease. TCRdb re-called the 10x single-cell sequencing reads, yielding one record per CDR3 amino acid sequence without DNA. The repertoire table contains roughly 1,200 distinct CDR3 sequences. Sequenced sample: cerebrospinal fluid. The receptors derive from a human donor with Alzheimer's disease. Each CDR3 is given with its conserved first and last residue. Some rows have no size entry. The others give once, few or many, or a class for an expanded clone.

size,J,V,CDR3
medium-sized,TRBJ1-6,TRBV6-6,CASQKTGPFSGSPLHF
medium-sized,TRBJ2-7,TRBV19,CASSTSSGQPYEQYF
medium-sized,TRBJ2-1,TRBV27,CASSPLPGEQFF
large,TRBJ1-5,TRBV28,CASSRDQTQPQHF
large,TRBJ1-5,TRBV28,CATRRLQGGNQPQHF
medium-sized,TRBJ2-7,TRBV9,CASSGGTGGVYEQYF
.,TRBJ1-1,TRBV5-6,CASSLVGQYEAFF
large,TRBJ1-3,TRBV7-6,CASSLDSGSGNTIYF
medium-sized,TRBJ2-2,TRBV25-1,CASSGGQGYTGELFF
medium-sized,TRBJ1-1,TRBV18,CASSITGGLSFNTEAFF
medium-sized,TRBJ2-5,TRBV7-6,CASSLATSGGSQETQYF
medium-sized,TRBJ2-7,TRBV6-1,CASSVGGGAGSEQYF
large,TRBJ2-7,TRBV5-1,CASSGQGYEQYF
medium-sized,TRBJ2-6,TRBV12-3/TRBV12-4,CASSLMVGAGANVLTF
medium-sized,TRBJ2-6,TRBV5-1,CASSALAGGLPYSGANVLTF
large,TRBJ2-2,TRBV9,CASGRLANTGELFF
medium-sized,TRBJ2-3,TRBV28,CASSLPGLGTDTQYF
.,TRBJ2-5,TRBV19,CASRKQGQNQETQYF
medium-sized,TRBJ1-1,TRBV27,CASQPPFGAEAFF
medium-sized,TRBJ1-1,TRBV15,CATSRMTGGHTEAFF
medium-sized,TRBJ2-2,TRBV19,CASSPREVGTGELFF
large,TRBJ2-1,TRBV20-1,CSARSGLPYNEQFF
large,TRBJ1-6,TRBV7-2,CASTQGAYNSPLHF